One and the same sample provided the 16 T cell receptor beta chains below, sequenced in a study of cytomegalovirus exposure and HLA in healthy donors. Generated by immunoSEQ multiplex PCR, the TCRdb table keeps only in-frame clones and is missing some. The sample gives 150,000 to 200,000 clones, roughly nine tenths of which show up once; roughly 5.8% is in the top ten. Sequencing was performed on PBMCs. The receptors here all came from a woman in her twenties or thirties in good health and CMV-seronegative.

This sequence joins TRBV27 and TRBJ2-1; 10 bases map to TRBD2. Germline V gene lookup returns CDR1 MNHEY and CDR2 SMNVEV (reference sequence). This CDR3 has 12 amino acids. V lost 9 bases and J lost 8; bases outside the gene matches: 4. The CDR3: CASSGGPYEQFF. DNA for the CDR3: TGTGCCAGTAGCGGGGGGCCCTATGAGCAGTTCTTC.

The chain has TRBV15 and TRBJ2-1; D is unresolved. V was trimmed by 1 base and J by 4 bases, leaving 8 bases between them. CDR1 is LNHNV, CDR2 YYDKDF, per germline (reference sequence). This CDR3 comprises 14 residues. CDR3 sequence: CATSRGSIYNEQFF. In DNA form, the CDR3 reads TGTGCCACCAGCAGAGGTTCCATTTACAATGAGCAGTTCTTC.

This clone was seen once. Written as DNA, the CDR3 is TGTGCCAGCAGCTTAGCCCCCGAGGGGCAATACAATGAGCAGTTCTTC. It is translated as CASSLAPEGQYNEQFF. This chain connects TRBV11-3 to TRBJ2-1; D is tentatively TRBD1 or TRBD2 (5 bases each). Trimming took off 1 base at V and 4 bases at J, with 14 bases between the two ends. Germline values: CDR1 SGHNT, CDR2 YENEEA. The CDR3 consists of 16 residues.

The J gene is TRBJ1-1, the V gene TRBV11-2; no clear D. Trimming stripped 2 bases from V and 2 bases from J, with 9 bases between. Germline V lookup: CDR1 SGHAT, CDR2 FQNNGV. The CDR3 consists of 14 residues. CDR3 bases: TGTGCCAGCAGCTTACAACCAGGAAACACTGAAGCTTTCTTT. It specifies CASSLQPGNTEAFF.

The chain joins TRBV7-3 to TRBJ2-1; D perhaps matches TRBD1 (6 bases). CDR3 length: 18 residues. Germline CDR1 SGHTA, CDR2 FQGTGA. The V gene lost 5 bases and the J gene lost 0 bases, with 20 bases spanning the gap. CDR3: CASSGYTLGQSSYNEQFF. CDR3 coding DNA: TGTGCCAGCAGCGGATACACTCTCGGACAGAGCTCCTACAATGAGCAGTTCTTC.

The chain carries TRBV7-2 and TRBJ2-1; D gene uncertain. Germline-derived CDR1 and CDR2 are SGHTA and FQGNSA. The ends were cut back, 5 bases at V and 8 bases at J, with 10 bases in the middle. The CDR3 runs 12 residues. Written as DNA, the CDR3 is TGTGCCAGCAGCCCCACGGTCTATGAGCAGTTCTTC. It encodes CASSPTVYEQFF.

The chain employs TRBV19 and TRBJ2-7; D perhaps matches TRBD1 (6 bases). CDR3 length equals 13 residues. Germline V gene lookup returns CDR1 LNHDA and CDR2 SQIVND (reference sequence). Trimming took off 2 bases at V and 2 bases at J, with 7 bases between the two ends. CDR3 loop: CASSITGPYEQYF. The CDR3 DNA reads as TGTGCCAGTAGTATAACAGGGCCCTACGAGCAGTACTTC.

The chain uses TRBV27 and TRBJ2-3, with TRBD2 matching 7 bases. V trimming: 0 bases; J trimming: 4 bases; junction bases outside the gene matches: 4. The CDR3 has 15 residues. The germline gives CDR1 MNHEY, CDR2 SMNVEV (reference sequence). CDR3 residues: CASSLSPREPDTQYF. The CDR3 DNA follows: TGTGCCAGCAGTTTATCGCCGCGGGAGCCAGATACGCAGTATTTT.

V and J are TRBV6-6 and TRBJ1-1; no reliable D call. The CDR3 spans 12 residues. Deletions cut 5 bases from V and 1 base from J, with 5 bases between. Per germline, CDR1 MNHNY and CDR2 SVGAGI (reference sequence). Written as DNA, the CDR3 is TGTGCCAGCAGTGCGAGGAACACTGAAGCTTTCTTT. Translation: CASSARNTEAFF.

The chain has TRBV9 and TRBJ2-2; unclear D gene. This CDR3 region has 13 residues. CDR1 is SGDLS and CDR2 is YYNGEE in the germline V gene. V lost 3 bases and J lost 2, with 5 bases in between. The CDR3 spells CASSESNTGELFF. The DNA for the CDR3 is TGTGCCAGCAGCGAATCAAACACCGGGGAGCTGTTTTTT.

The chain links TRBV27 to TRBJ2-7; 8 bases map to TRBD2. Germline-derived CDR1 and CDR2 are MNHEY and SMNVEV (reference sequence). V dropped 5 bases and J dropped 6; count of bases not matched to a gene: 6. This CDR3 contains 13 residues. The CDR3 DNA is TGTGCCAGCAGTCTAAGAGCGGGAGCCGAGCAGTACTTC. This encodes CASSLRAGAEQYF.

J is TRBJ2-7 and V is TRBV7-2, with TRBD2 matching over 11 bases. CDR1 and CDR2 from the germline V gene are SGHTA and FQGNSA. Trimming cost V 2 bases and J 6 bases; bases outside gene matches: 6. This CDR3 has 15 amino acids. The CDR3 here is CASSLLSSGGSEQYF. The CDR3 DNA reads TGTGCCAGCAGCTTATTATCTAGCGGGGGGAGCGAGCAGTACTTC. The variable domain in full, with the rest retrieved from reference TRBV7-2 and TRBJ2-7, is GAGVSQSPSNKVTEKGKDVELRCDPISGHTALYWYRQSLGQGLEFLIYFQGNSAPDKSGLPSDRFSAERTGGSVSTLTIQRTQQEDSAVYLCASSLLSSGGSEQYFGPGTRLTVT.

This chain joins TRBV27 and TRBJ2-1; 10 positions match TRBD2. The germline gives CDR1 MNHEY, CDR2 SMNVEV (reference sequence). This CDR3 is 15 amino acids long. Trimming cost V 9 bases and J 8 bases; bases outside gene matches: 13. The CDR3 DNA reads as TGTGCCAGGTACCGGAAGGGACTAGCGCGGGATGAGCAGTTCTTC. It encodes CARYRKGLARDEQFF.

V and J are TRBV6-5 and TRBJ2-7; no definite D call. The germline V and J ends were trimmed by 0 bases and 9 bases, with 9 bases remaining between them. Looked up from germline, CDR1 is MNHEY and CDR2 is SVGAGI. This CDR3 has 12 residues. CDR3 nucleotides: TGTGCCAGCAGTTACTCTGGGTCAGGGCAGTACTTC. Translated, it gives CASSYSGSGQYF.

The chain combines TRBV19 with TRBJ1-1; D may be TRBD1 (5 bases). Germline V gene sequence: CDR1 LNHDA, CDR2 SQIVND (reference sequence). The germline V and J ends were trimmed by 5 bases and 5 bases, with 12 bases remaining between them. This CDR3 contains 13 residues. The CDR3 region is CASSAGTATEAFF. As DNA, the CDR3 is TGTGCCAGTAGTGCGGGGACCGCTACTGAAGCTTTCTTT.

The V and J genes are TRBV5-1 and TRBJ1-2; D may be TRBD1 (6 bases). V was shortened by 0 bases and J by 0 bases, with 9 bases between the two germline ends. The CDR3 runs 15 residues. From germline, CDR1 is SGHRS and CDR2 YFSETQ. CDR3 residues: CASSLEGDTNYGYTF. CDR3 nucleotide sequence: TGCGCCAGCAGCTTGGAGGGGGACACTAACTATGGCTACACCTTC.